The rows below give T cell receptor beta chains drawn from one sample of a study of cytomegalovirus exposure and HLA in healthy donors. Measured with immunoSEQ multiplex PCR; TCRdb has only the in-frame clones, and not every one. Here the sample spans some 170,000 clones, under 80% being singletons. The specimen was PBMCs. Receptors were obtained from a human donor in good health. CDR3s include the opening cysteine and the closing phenylalanine or tryptophan. Some rows mark clone size as missing; the rest say once, few, many or name a class of expanded clone.

-	TRBV2	TRBJ2-5	14	CASSAWDRAETQYF
many	TRBV9	TRBJ1-4	16	CASSVAYRATNEKLFF
-	TRBV30	TRBJ1-1	14	CAWTQGAGYTEAFF
-	TRBV6-6	TRBJ2-7	14	CASSSPDSSYEQYF
-	TRBV12-5	TRBJ2-5	13	CASGIGLAETQYF
few	TRBV4-1	TRBJ1-1	15	CASSASRWGGTEAFF
-	TRBV5-6	TRBJ2-7	11	CASSKGQPQYF
-	TRBV7-3	TRBJ2-2	17	CASSLNSGGTSTGELFF
-	TRBV4-1	TRBJ2-3	18	CASSQESAGTSGSDTQYF
once	TRBV19	TRBJ1-1	16	CASSARRGTGETEAFF
-	TRBV12-5	TRBJ2-1	15	CASGFLAGGLNEQFF
-	TRBV5-5	TRBJ1-1	14	CASSQRDTSTEAFF
-	TRBV7-2	TRBJ1-2	15	CASSRTTGQGYGYTF
-	TRBV6-1	TRBJ1-2	13	CASSPTGNYGYTF
-	TRBV28	TRBJ2-2	14	CASIPWGDTGELFF
few	TRBV29-1	TRBJ2-7	12	CSVGQGTYEQYF
-	TRBV5-1	TRBJ2-2	14	CASSFGESAGELFF